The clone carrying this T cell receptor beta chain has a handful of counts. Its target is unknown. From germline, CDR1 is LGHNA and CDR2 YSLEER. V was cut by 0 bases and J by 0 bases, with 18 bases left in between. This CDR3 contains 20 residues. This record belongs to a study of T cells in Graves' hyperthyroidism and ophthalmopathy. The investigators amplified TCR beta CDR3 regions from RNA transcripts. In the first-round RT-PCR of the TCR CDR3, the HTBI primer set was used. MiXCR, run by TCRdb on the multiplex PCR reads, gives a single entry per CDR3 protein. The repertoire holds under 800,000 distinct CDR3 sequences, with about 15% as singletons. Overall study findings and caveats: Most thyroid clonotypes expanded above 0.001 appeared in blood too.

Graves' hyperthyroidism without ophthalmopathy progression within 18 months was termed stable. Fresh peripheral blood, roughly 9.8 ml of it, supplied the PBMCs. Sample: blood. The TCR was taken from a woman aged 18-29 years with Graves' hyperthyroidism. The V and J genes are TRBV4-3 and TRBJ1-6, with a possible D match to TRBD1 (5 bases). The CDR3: CASSQDLRGNSSSYNSPLHF. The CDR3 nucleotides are TGCGCCAGCAGCCAAGATCTACGGGGGAACTCGAGCTCCTATAATTCACCCCTCCACTTT.